The 17 T cell receptor beta chains in this list originate from one sample, sequenced in a study of T cell clones after liver transplantation. Antigens of these TCRs are unknown. TCRdb's copy holds only in-frame clones and misses some; the assay was immunoSEQ multiplex PCR. This table has around 1,300 clones, 29% appearing once. Proliferating CFSE-low MLR cells were sequenced to define alloreactive TCRbeta sequences. Input material: CD8+ T cells from PBMCs cultured with third-party cells. These receptors all stem from a human patient who received a liver transplant. T cells may partly derive from the graft donor.

This clone was seen only a few times. This chain links TRBV7-6 with TRBJ2-1, with D possibly matching TRBD1 (6 bases). Germline V gives CDR1 SGHVS, CDR2 FNYEAQ. Between the trimmed V and J ends, which lost 0 bases and 10 bases, there was a span of 10 bases. This CDR3 is built from 13 residues. The chain's CDR3 is CASSLAGAREQFF. The CDR3 nucleotides are TGTGCCAGCAGCTTAGCGGGGGCTAGAGAGCAGTTCTTC.

The chain joins TRBV11-2 to TRBJ2-7, with D uncertain. The length of the CDR3 is 13 residues. In germline, CDR1 is SGHAT, CDR2 FQNNGV. V lost 3 bases to trimming and J lost 0 bases, with 6 bases between them. CDR3 nucleotide sequence: TGTGCCAGCAGCTTGGCTCCCTCCTACGAGCAGTACTTC. This translates into CASSLAPSYEQYF.

There are a few counts of this clone. J is TRBJ2-7 and V is TRBV6-5, with D perhaps TRBD2 (5 bases). The V end was cut by 2 bases, the J end by 3 bases, with 11 bases between. In germline, CDR1 is MNHEY, CDR2 SVGAGI. This CDR3 contains 14 residues. CDR3 sequence reads: CASSYGMGSYEQYF. The CDR3, as DNA: TGTGCCAGCAGTTACGGTATGGGGAGCTACGAGCAGTACTTC.

This clone has a handful of counts. The V and J genes are TRBV4-1 and TRBJ1-1; 7 nucleotides match TRBD1. With 2 bases clipped from V and 5 bases from J, the junction kept 5 bases outside the gene matches. The CDR3 runs to 14 residues. Germline CDR1 reads MGHRA; CDR2 reads YSYEKL. This CDR3 reads CASSQTIRGTEAFF. In DNA form, the CDR3 reads TGCGCCAGCAGCCAAACAATCAGGGGGACTGAAGCTTTCTTT.

The chain employs TRBV27 and TRBJ1-2, with D possibly TRBD1 on 6 matching bases. The CDR3 runs 19 residues. The V gene lost 7 bases and the J gene lost 0 bases, with 27 bases spanning the gap. Germline lookup yields CDR1 MNHEY and CDR2 SMNVEV (reference sequence). The CDR3 bases are TGTGCCAGCAAAGAGTTTTCCGACAGAACCTGGGGGCCTAACTATGGCTACACCTTC. It yields the protein CASKEFSDRTWGPNYGYTF.

This clone turned up a few times. This chain connects TRBV7-9 to TRBJ1-4, with no clear D. The germline CDR1 and CDR2 sequences are SEHNR and FQNEAQ (reference sequence). This CDR3 region has 12 residues. Trimming took 5 bases from V and 11 from J, leaving 12 bases between them. In DNA, the CDR3 is TGTGCCAGCAGCAAAAATGGGTACAAACTGTTTTTT. Residues: CASSKNGYKLFF. Full variable domain (rest looked up from reference TRBV7-9 and TRBJ1-4): DTGVSQNPRHKITKRGQNVTFRCDPISEHNRLYWYRQTLGQGPEFLTYFQNEAQLEKSRLLSDRFSAERPKGSFSTLEIQRTEQGDSAMYLCASSKNGYKLFFGSGTQLSVL.

By sample share, this clone is medium-sized. The J gene is TRBJ2-1, the V gene TRBV7-6, with D maybe TRBD1 (6 bases). The CDR3 runs 15 residues. V gave up 5 bases and J gave up 4 bases, with 15 bases separating them. CDR1 is SGHVS, CDR2 FNYEAQ, per germline. For the CDR3, the DNA is TGTGCCAGCAGCGTAGGGGTGGGGGCGTACAATGAGCAGTTCTTC. Translation gives CASSVGVGAYNEQFF.

This clone ranks as medium-sized (0.01 to 0.1%). The chain carries TRBV7-6 and TRBJ2-7; no clear D gene. CDR3 length: 15 amino acids. The V gene's germline CDR1 is SGHVS and CDR2 FNYEAQ. Trimming cost V 2 bases and J 3 bases, with 14 bases left between them. Here the CDR3 reads CASSLSGVAYYEQYF. The CDR3 coding sequence is TGTGCCAGCAGCTTAAGTGGGGTTGCCTACTACGAGCAGTACTTC.

This clone was recorded a few times. This sequence may be a read error, since a much larger clone differs from it by one base. The chain combines TRBV4-2 with TRBJ2-1; no reliable D call. CDR1 LGHNA and CDR2 YNFKEQ come from the germline V gene. V was cut by 1 base and J by 0 bases, with 7 bases left in between. The length of the CDR3 is 15 residues. CDR3 sequence: CASSQGLSSYNEQFF. The CDR3 bases are TGTGCCAGCAGCCAAGGATTGAGCTCCTACAATGAGCAGTTCTTC.

Worth noting for this clone: At the DNA level, this CDR3 is encoded by other sequences in the same sample as well. The V gene is TRBV7-9, the J gene TRBJ1-5, with TRBD1 as a possible D gene (5 bases). Germline loops: CDR1 SEHNR, CDR2 FQNEAQ (reference sequence). Trimming stripped 3 bases from V and 2 bases from J, with 11 bases between. CDR3 length equals 15 residues. The CDR3 bases are TGTGCCAGCAGCTTGGGGGGGAGGGGCAATCAGCCCCAGCATTTT. Protein sequence: CASSLGGRGNQPQHF.

The chain couples TRBV7-9 to TRBJ2-7; D is ambiguous. The ends were cut back, 4 bases at V and 4 bases at J, with 29 bases in the middle. Germline CDR1 SEHNR, CDR2 FQNEAQ (reference sequence). The CDR3 is made up of 19 amino acids. CDR3 region: CASSSTRVTKFSSIYEQYF. The CDR3 nucleotides read TGTGCCAGCAGCTCCACCAGAGTAACAAAATTTAGTTCCATTTACGAGCAGTACTTC. Based on the CDR3 plus reference TRBV7-9 and TRBJ2-7, the full variable domain is DTGVSQNPRHKITKRGQNVTFRCDPISEHNRLYWYRQTLGQGPEFLTYFQNEAQLEKSRLLSDRFSAERPKGSFSTLEIQRTEQGDSAMYLCASSSTRVTKFSSIYEQYFGPGTRLTVT.

Concerning this clone: It differs at one base from a far larger clone, so likely a read error. This chain uses TRBV27 with TRBJ2-7; 9 bases align to TRBD1. Germline V gene data show CDR1 as MNHEY and CDR2 as SMNVEV (reference sequence). The CDR3 has 16 residues. V shed 3 bases and J 9 bases; nucleotides not matched to a gene: 15. As DNA, the CDR3 is TGTGCCAGCAGTTTCATACCCAGGACAGGGGATACTCTGCAGTACTTC. Its protein product is CASSFIPRTGDTLQYF.

The V call is TRBV29-1, the J call TRBJ2-7, with 9 bases identical to TRBD1. This CDR3 has 13 residues. Germline loops: CDR1 SQVTM, CDR2 ANQGSEA. V was clipped by 6 bases and J by 0 bases; unmatched bases: 3. Written as DNA, the CDR3 is TGCAGCGTCACAGGGGGCGCCTCCTACGAGCAGTACTTC. This gives the protein CSVTGGASYEQYF.

The rearrangement joins TRBV14 to TRBJ2-7; D gene ambiguous. Germline CDR1 reads SGHDN; CDR2 reads FVKESK. Trimming shortened V by 4 bases and J by 3 bases, and 13 bases separated the two germline ends. The CDR3 spans 14 residues. The CDR3 DNA is TGTGCCAGCAGCCTTTCTCAGACCCTCTACGAGCAGTACTTC. This gives the protein CASSLSQTLYEQYF.

This clone is large within its sample. The chain has TRBV11-2 and TRBJ2-7; D is uncertain. Trimming took off 4 bases at V and 3 bases at J, with 4 bases between the two ends. CDR1 is SGHAT, CDR2 FQNNGV, per germline. The CDR3 is 11 amino acids. Here the CDR3 reads CASSSNYEQYF. CDR3 DNA sequence: TGTGCCAGCAGCTCCAACTACGAGCAGTACTTC.

Worth noting for this clone: It is likely a read error: a sequence one base away is far more abundant. The identical CDR3 is also encoded by other nucleotide sequences in the sample. V and J are TRBV2 and TRBJ1-1, with D unresolved. The CDR3 runs to 14 residues. The germline V gene encodes CDR1 SNHLY and CDR2 FYNNEI. The CDR3 DNA reads TGTGCAAGCAGTGAACCGAAAATGAACACTGAAGCTTTCTTT. It codes for CASSEPKMNTEAFF.

The chain combines TRBV5-5 with TRBJ2-7, with 10 bases identical to TRBD2. The CDR3 is made up of 14 amino acids. CDR1 is SGHKS and CDR2 is YYEKEE in the germline V gene (reference sequence). With V trimmed by 4 bases and J by 3 bases, 4 bases remained unmatched. The CDR3 DNA reads as TGTGCCAGCAGCCTCAGCGGGGGGGACTACGAGCAGTACTTC. It specifies CASSLSGGDYEQYF.